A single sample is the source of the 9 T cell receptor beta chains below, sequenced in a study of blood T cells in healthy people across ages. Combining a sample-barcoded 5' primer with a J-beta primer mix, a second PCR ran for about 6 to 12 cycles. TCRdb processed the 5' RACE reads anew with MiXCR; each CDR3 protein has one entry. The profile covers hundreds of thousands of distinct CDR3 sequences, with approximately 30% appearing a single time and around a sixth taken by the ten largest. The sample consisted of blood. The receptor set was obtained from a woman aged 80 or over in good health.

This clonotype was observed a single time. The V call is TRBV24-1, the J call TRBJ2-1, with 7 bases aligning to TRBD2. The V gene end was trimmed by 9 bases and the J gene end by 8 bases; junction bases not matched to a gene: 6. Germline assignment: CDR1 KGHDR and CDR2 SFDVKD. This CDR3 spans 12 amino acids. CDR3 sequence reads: CATATSIDEQFF. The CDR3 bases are TGTGCCACCGCGACTAGCATCGATGAGCAGTTCTTC.

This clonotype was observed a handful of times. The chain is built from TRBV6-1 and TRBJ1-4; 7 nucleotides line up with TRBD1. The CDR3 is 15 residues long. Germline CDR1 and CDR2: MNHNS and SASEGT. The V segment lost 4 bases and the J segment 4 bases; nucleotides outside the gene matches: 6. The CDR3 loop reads CASSAPGQLNEKLFF. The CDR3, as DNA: TGTGCCAGCAGTGCCCCGGGACAGCTTAATGAAAAACTGTTTTTT.

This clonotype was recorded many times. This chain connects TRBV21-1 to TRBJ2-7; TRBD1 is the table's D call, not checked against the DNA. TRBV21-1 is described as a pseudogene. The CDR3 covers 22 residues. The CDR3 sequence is CASSKYARAQDLPTLGSYEQYF. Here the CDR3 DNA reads TGTGCCAGCAGCAAATACGCCCGTGCCCAGGATCTCCCCACGTTAGGCTCCTACGAGCAGTACTTC.

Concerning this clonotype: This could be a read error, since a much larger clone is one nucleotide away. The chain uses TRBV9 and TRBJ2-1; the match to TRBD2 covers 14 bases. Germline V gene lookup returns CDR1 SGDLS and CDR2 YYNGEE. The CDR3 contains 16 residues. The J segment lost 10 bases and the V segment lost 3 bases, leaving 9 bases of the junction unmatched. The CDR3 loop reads CASSGRGLAGENEQFF. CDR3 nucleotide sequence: TGTGCCAGCAGCGGACGGGGACTAGCGGGGGAAAACGAGCAGTTCTTC.

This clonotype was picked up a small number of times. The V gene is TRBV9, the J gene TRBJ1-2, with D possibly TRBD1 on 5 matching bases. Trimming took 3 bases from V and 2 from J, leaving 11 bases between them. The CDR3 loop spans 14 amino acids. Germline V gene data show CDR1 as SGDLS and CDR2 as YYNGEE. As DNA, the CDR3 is TGTGCCAGCAGCGCCAGGGCAGAGAACTATGGCTACACCTTC. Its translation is CASSARAENYGYTF.

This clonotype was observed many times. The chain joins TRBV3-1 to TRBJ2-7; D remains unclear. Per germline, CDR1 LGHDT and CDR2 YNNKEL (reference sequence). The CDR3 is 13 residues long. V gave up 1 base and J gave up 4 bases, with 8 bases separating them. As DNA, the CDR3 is TGTGCCAGCAGCCAAGGACGAGTTTACGAGCAGTACTTC. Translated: CASSQGRVYEQYF.

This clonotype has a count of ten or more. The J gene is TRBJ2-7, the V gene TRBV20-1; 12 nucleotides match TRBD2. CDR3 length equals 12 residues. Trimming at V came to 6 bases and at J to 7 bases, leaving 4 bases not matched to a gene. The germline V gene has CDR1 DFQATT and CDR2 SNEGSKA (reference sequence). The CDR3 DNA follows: TGCAGTGCCCTAGCGGGGGGGCGAGAGCAGTACTTC. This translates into CSALAGGREQYF.

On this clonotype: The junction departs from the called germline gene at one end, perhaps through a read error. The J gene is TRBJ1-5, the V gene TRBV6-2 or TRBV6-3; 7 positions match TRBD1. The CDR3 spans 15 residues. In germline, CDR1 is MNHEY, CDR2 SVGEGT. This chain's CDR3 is CASWEGQTSTQPQHF. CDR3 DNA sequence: TGTGCCAGCTGGGAGGGACAGACCAGCACTCAGCCCCAGCATTTT.

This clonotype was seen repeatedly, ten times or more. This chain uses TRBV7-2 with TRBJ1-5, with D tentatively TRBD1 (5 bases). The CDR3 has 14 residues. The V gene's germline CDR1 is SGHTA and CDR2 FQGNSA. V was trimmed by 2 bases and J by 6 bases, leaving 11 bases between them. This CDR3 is CASSLIGGGQPQHF. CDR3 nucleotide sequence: TGTGCCAGCAGCTTAATTGGGGGTGGTCAGCCCCAGCATTTT.